The 25 T cell receptor beta chains below come from one sample, sequenced in a study of blood T cell repertoires in COVID-19. Repertoires were generated with immunoSEQ multiplex PCR, while TCRdb's copy carries only in-frame clones and drops some. The sample has approximately 110,000 clones, about four fifths seen once. Material: peripheral blood. The receptors here all came from a man older than 75 with acute or convalescent COVID-19.

V usage is TRBV12-5 and J usage is TRBJ1-2; 8 bases are a match to TRBD1. Germline-derived CDR1 and CDR2 are LGHNT and FRNRAP. The V and J ends lost 4 bases and 1 base, in that order; junction bases with no gene match: 5. The CDR3 covers 15 residues. CDR3 protein: CASGSGQGFNYGYTF. The DNA of the CDR3 is TGTGCTAGTGGTTCTGGACAGGGTTTTAACTATGGCTACACCTTC.

This sequence joins TRBV7-9 and TRBJ1-6; perhaps TRBD1 as D (5 bases). V lost 4 bases and J lost 9, with 10 bases in between. CDR1 is SEHNR and CDR2 is FQNEAQ in the germline V gene (reference sequence). CDR3 length equals 13 residues. The CDR3 is CASSSTGVSPLHF. The DNA of the CDR3 is TGTGCCAGCAGCTCCACGGGGGTTTCACCCCTCCACTTT.

The V and J genes are TRBV6-5 and TRBJ1-6, with a weak D call TRBD1 (5 bases). Looked up from germline, CDR1 is MNHEY and CDR2 is SVGAGI. This CDR3 contains 16 residues. Trimming took off 0 bases at V and 10 bases at J, with 16 bases between the two ends. Here the CDR3 DNA reads TGTGCCAGCAGTTACTCCTTCAGGGTGGGCATGTCACCCCTCCACTTT. Translation: CASSYSFRVGMSPLHF.

The chain joins TRBV27 to TRBJ2-5, with TRBD1 identical over 7 bases. CDR1 and CDR2 from the germline V gene are MNHEY and SMNVEV (reference sequence). The ends lost 6 bases at V and 4 bases at J; junction bases unmatched: 8. The CDR3 covers 14 residues. CDR3 in DNA: TGTGCCAGCAGCCCGGCAGGGGGAACAGAGACCCAGTACTTC. Its translation is CASSPAGGTETQYF.

The V call is TRBV4-2, the J call TRBJ2-7, with TRBD1 matching 9 bases. V trimming: 4 bases; J trimming: 1 base; junction bases outside the gene matches: 5. The CDR3 consists of 15 residues. The germline V gene encodes CDR1 LGHNA and CDR2 YNFKEQ. The DNA for the CDR3 is TGTGCCAGCAGCCCGTCCGGGACAGGGTCCTACGAGCAGTACTTC. Its translation is CASSPSGTGSYEQYF.

The CDR3 reads CASSWTLRTEAFF. The DNA for the CDR3 is TGTGCCAGCAGTTGGACTTTACGAACTGAAGCTTTCTTT. The chain carries TRBV6-5 and TRBJ1-1; D call uncertain. From germline, CDR1 is MNHEY and CDR2 SVGAGI. CDR3 size: 13 residues. Trimming took off 4 bases at V and 5 bases at J, with 11 bases between the two ends.

This sequence joins TRBV30 and TRBJ1-1; TRBD1 agrees at 7 bases. The CDR3 has 14 amino acids. The V gene's germline CDR1 is GTSNPN and CDR2 SVGIG (reference sequence). V trimming: 0 bases; J trimming: 10 bases; junction bases outside the gene matches: 11. In DNA, the CDR3 is TGTGCCTGGAGTGTAAACGACAGGGTACACGGAGCTTTCTTT. This codes for CAWSVNDRVHGAFF.

The CDR3 DNA sequence: TGTGCCAGCAGTATCGGGGTCACCGAGCAGTACTTC. This encodes CASSIGVTEQYF. The genes are TRBV28 and TRBJ2-7; the D gene is possibly TRBD2 (5 bases). With 5 bases removed from V and 6 bases from J, the gap between germline ends came to 11 bases. This CDR3 region has 12 residues. Germline CDR1 reads MDHEN; CDR2 reads SYDVKM.

The rearrangement uses TRBV11-2 and TRBJ2-1; TRBD2 agrees at 11 bases. Trimming removed 2 bases from V and 3 bases from J; junction bases left unmatched: 12. This CDR3 contains 19 residues. Per the germline V gene, CDR1 is SGHAT and CDR2 is FQNNGV. CDR3 nucleotides: TGTGCCAGCAGCTTAAATTCCCTTAGCGGGAGGGATTACTACAATGAGCAGTTCTTC. Translation: CASSLNSLSGRDYYNEQFF.

The rearrangement uses TRBV5-1 and TRBJ2-1; 9 bases align to TRBD1. The germline CDR1 and CDR2 sequences are SGHRS and YFSETQ. The J segment lost 8 bases and the V segment lost 4 bases, leaving 13 bases of the junction unmatched. This CDR3 spans 16 amino acids. In DNA, the CDR3 is TGCGCCAGCAGCGTACTACAGGGGGCTGCGTTCGATGAGCAGTTCTTC. Translating it yields CASSVLQGAAFDEQFF.

This clone was counted only a few times. The genes are TRBV2 and TRBJ1-1; maybe TRBD1 (6 bases). Germline-derived CDR1 and CDR2 are SNHLY and FYNNEI. V was shortened by 7 bases and J by 4 bases, with 19 bases between the two germline ends. The CDR3 is 15 amino acids. The CDR3 nucleotides read TGTGCCAGCAAGGGAGCAGGGGTTGGGAGCACTGAAGCTTTCTTT. It is translated as CASKGAGVGSTEAFF.

The chain combines TRBV28 with TRBJ1-1; TRBD1 might be the D (5 bases). V was clipped by 6 bases and J by 5 bases, with 22 bases between them. CDR3 length: 16 amino acids. The germline gives CDR1 MDHEN, CDR2 SYDVKM. Here the CDR3 reads CASSSPLGGGGTEAFF. The CDR3 nucleotides read TGTGCCAGCAGCTCTCCCTTGGGTGGGGGGGGTACTGAAGCTTTCTTT. The full variable domain, its missing parts supplied by reference TRBV28 and TRBJ1-1, is DVKVTQSSRYLVKRTGEKVFLECVQDMDHENMFWYRQDPGLGLRLIYFSYDVKMKEKGDIPEGYSVSREKKERFSLILESASTNQTSMYLCASSSPLGGGGTEAFFGQGTRLTVV.

The chain has TRBV12-2 and TRBJ1-1. TRBV12-2 is given as a pseudogene. This CDR3 region has 15 residues. CDR3 region: CASRPTGIENTEAFF. CDR3 bases: TGTGCAAGTCGCCCCACCGGGATCGAGAACACTGAAGCTTTCTTT.

The chain uses TRBV5-5 and TRBJ2-1; unclear D gene. V lost 0 bases and J 8 bases, leaving 9 bases between the germline ends. This CDR3 has 13 amino acids. Germline loops: CDR1 SGHKS, CDR2 YYEKEE (reference sequence). CDR3 sequence: CASSLAVEDEQFF. CDR3 coding DNA: TGTGCCAGCAGCTTGGCGGTCGAGGATGAGCAGTTCTTC.

This clone was recorded once. The rearrangement joins TRBV18 to TRBJ1-1, with D perhaps matching TRBD1 (6 bases). From germline, CDR1 is KGHSH and CDR2 LQKENI. CDR3 length equals 15 residues. V lost 3 bases and J 1 base, leaving 12 bases between the germline ends. This CDR3 reads CASSPGNRANTEAFF. The CDR3 coding sequence is TGTGCCAGCTCACCTGGTAACAGGGCGAACACTGAAGCTTTCTTT.

V gene TRBV28 combines with J gene TRBJ2-3; the D gene is possibly TRBD2 (7 bases). Germline CDR1 and CDR2: MDHEN and SYDVKM. The CDR3 totals 17 residues. V gave up 5 bases and J gave up 3 bases, with 21 bases separating them. This chain's CDR3 is CASSRGGLMEGTDTQYF. CDR3 coding DNA: TGTGCCAGCAGTCGCGGGGGCCTTATGGAGGGGACAGATACGCAGTATTTT.

This clone was seen only a few times. This chain connects TRBV18 to TRBJ2-7; 11 bases match TRBD2. The V and J ends lost 4 bases and 0 bases, in that order; junction bases with no gene match: 8. The germline V gene has CDR1 KGHSH and CDR2 LQKENI. The CDR3 consists of 17 residues. CDR3 sequence reads: CASSLTSGGPSSYEQYF. Here the CDR3 DNA reads TGTGCCAGCTCACTCACTAGCGGGGGCCCCAGCTCCTACGAGCAGTACTTC. Full variable domain (missing parts from reference TRBV18 and TRBJ2-7): NAGVMQNPRHLVRRRGQEARLRCSPMKGHSHVYWYRQLPEEGLKFMVYLQKENIIDESGMPKERFSAEFPKEGPSILRIQQVVRGDSAAYFCASSLTSGGPSSYEQYFGPGTRLTVT.

The chain is built from TRBV24-1 and TRBJ2-1; D may be TRBD2 (5 bases). V shed 1 base and J shed 5 bases, with 11 bases lying between them. The V gene's germline CDR1 is KGHDR and CDR2 SFDVKD. The CDR3 is 15 amino acids. CDR3 loop: CATSDFRTSHNEQFF. The CDR3 DNA reads as TGTGCCACCAGTGATTTTCGGACTTCACACAATGAGCAGTTCTTC.

This chain links TRBV6-6 with TRBJ2-5, with D maybe TRBD2 (5 bases). The CDR3 totals 13 residues. Germline CDR1 is MNHNY and CDR2 is SVGAGI (reference sequence). The V and J ends lost 5 bases and 5 bases respectively, with 12 bases between them. The CDR3 spells CASSPRRRETQYF. The CDR3 coding sequence is TGTGCCAGCAGTCCCCGTAGGAGGGAGACCCAGTACTTC.

V usage is TRBV7-2 and J usage is TRBJ1-2, with D perhaps TRBD1 (6 bases). Germline-derived CDR1 and CDR2 are SGHTA and FQGNSA. The germline V and J ends were trimmed by 4 bases and 3 bases, with 12 bases remaining between them. The CDR3 extends over 14 amino acids. CDR3 in amino acids: CASSYDRMDYGYTF. The CDR3, as DNA: TGTGCCAGCAGCTATGACAGGATGGACTATGGCTACACCTTC.

The J gene is TRBJ1-2, the V gene TRBV7-3; D is perhaps TRBD1 (6 bases). Germline V gene lookup returns CDR1 SGHTA and CDR2 FQGTGA. The germline V and J ends were trimmed by 0 bases and 7 bases, with 12 bases remaining between them. The CDR3 totals 14 residues. The CDR3 sequence: CASSLTGTTGGYTF. The CDR3 coding sequence is TGTGCCAGCAGCTTAACCGGGACGACAGGTGGCTACACCTTC.

V gene TRBV27 combines with J gene TRBJ1-5; maybe TRBD1 (5 bases). Germline V CDR1 and CDR2: MNHEY, SMNVEV (reference sequence). V was shortened by 8 bases and J by 10 bases, with 15 bases between the two germline ends. This CDR3 comprises 12 residues. The CDR3 spells CASGQGHRPQHF. CDR3 nucleotides: TGTGCCAGCGGGCAGGGCCACCGACCCCAGCATTTT.

The gene calls are TRBV7-8 and TRBJ2-7, with 12 bases that match TRBD2. Germline V lookup: CDR1 SGHVS, CDR2 FQNEAQ. The V and J ends lost 4 bases and 3 bases, in that order; junction bases with no gene match: 1. CDR3 size: 14 residues. CDR3 sequence (DNA): TGTGCCAGCAGCTGGACTAGCGGGAACTACGAGCAGTACTTC. Amino acid sequence: CASSWTSGNYEQYF.

This clone was seen only a few times. The chain recombines TRBV28 with TRBJ1-5; no clear D. This CDR3 region has 13 residues. With 3 bases removed from V and 11 bases from J, the gap between germline ends came to 14 bases. Looked up from germline, CDR1 is MDHEN and CDR2 is SYDVKM. CDR3 coding DNA: TGTGCCAGCAGTTTTCGGCTTACCGGAGCCCAGCATTTT. Amino acids: CASSFRLTGAQHF.

The V call is TRBV4-3, the J call TRBJ2-7; TRBD2 is a possible D gene (5 bases). Trimming stripped 0 bases from V and 2 bases from J, with 17 bases between. The CDR3 spans 17 residues. The germline V gene has CDR1 LGHNA and CDR2 YSLEER. Written as DNA, the CDR3 is TGCGCCAGCAGCCAAGATCTCGATACGGGGAATCCCTACGAGCAGTACTTC. This sequence encodes CASSQDLDTGNPYEQYF.